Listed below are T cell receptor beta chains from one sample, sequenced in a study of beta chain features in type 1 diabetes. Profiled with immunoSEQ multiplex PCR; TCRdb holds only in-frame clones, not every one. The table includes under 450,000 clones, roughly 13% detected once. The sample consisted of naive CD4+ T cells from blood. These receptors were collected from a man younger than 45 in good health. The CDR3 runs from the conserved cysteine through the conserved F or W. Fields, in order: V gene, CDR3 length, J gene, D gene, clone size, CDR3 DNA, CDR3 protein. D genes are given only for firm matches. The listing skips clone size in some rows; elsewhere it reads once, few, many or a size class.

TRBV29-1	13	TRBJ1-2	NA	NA	TGCAGCGTTGAAGGGGGCATAACACGATTTGGCACCTTC	CSVEGGITRFGTF
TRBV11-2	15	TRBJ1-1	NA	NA	TGTGCCAGCAGCTGGTCGGACAGCCTGAACACTGAAGCTTTCTTT	CASSWSDSLNTEAFF
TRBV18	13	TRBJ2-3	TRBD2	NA	TGTGCCAGCTCACCACTCGGGAGGGATACGCAGTATTTT	CASSPLGRDTQYF
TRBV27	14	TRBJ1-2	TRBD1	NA	TGTGCCAGCAGCCTTAACAGGGGTGACTATGGCTACACCTTC	CASSLNRGDYGYTF
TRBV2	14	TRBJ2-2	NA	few	TGTGCCAGCACCAGGACAACGAACACCGGGGAGCTGTTTTTT	CASTRTTNTGELFF
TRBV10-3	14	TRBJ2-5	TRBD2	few	TGTGCCATAACTAGCGGGAGGGGACAAGAGACCCAGTACTTC	CAITSGRGQETQYF
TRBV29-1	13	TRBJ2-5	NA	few	TGCAGCGGCGCCGGGGGAGGAGGCGAGACCCAGTACTTC	CSGAGGGGETQYF
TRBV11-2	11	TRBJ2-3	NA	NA	TGTGCCAGCACCCTCGCGGATACGCAGTATTTT	CASTLADTQYF
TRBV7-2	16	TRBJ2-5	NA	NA	TGTGCCAGCACTCCCCTTGGGACGGTAGCACGGGATACCCAGTACTTC	CASTPLGTVARDTQYF
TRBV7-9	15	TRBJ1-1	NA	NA	TGTGCCAGCAGCTTAGTGGGCTCTAGGAACACTGAAGCTTTCTTT	CASSLVGSRNTEAFF
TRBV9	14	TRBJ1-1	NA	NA	TGTGCCAGCAGCGTAGCCGGCGGGAACACTGAAGCTTTCTTT	CASSVAGGNTEAFF
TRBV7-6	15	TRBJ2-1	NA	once	TGTGCCAGCAGCTTAGTAGCGACACCTAGCGATGAGCAGTTCTTC	CASSLVATPSDEQFF
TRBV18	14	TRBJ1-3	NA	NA	TGTGCCAGCTCACCACTGAGCTCTGGAAACACCATATATTTT	CASSPLSSGNTIYF
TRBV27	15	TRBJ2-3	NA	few	TGTGCCAGCAGTTTAGGAGGGGTCTTCGCAGATACGCAGTATTTT	CASSLGGVFADTQYF
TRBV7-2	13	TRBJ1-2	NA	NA	TGTGCCAGCAGCTTAGAGTCGGCCCGGGGCTACACCTTC	CASSLESARGYTF
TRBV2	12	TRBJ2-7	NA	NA	TGTGCCAGCAGTCCGACAGCCCGAGGGCAGTACTTC	CASSPTARGQYF
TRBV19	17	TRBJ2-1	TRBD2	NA	TGTGCCAGTACGCCTCGGGACCATAGCGGGAGTATGGATGAGCAGTTCTTC	CASTPRDHSGSMDEQFF
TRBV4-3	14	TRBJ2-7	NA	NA	TGCGCCAGCAGCCCGACTGGTGAGGTTGGCGAGCAGTACTTC	CASSPTGEVGEQYF